A selection of T cell receptor beta chains follows, all from one sample in a study of OX40 agonist ivuxolimab in advanced cancers. TCRdb keeps only in-frame clones here, not all; method: immunoSEQ multiplex PCR. The repertoire consists of some 74,000 clones, with roughly 86% occurring once and the leading ten covering approximately 5%. This material consisted of CD4+ or CD8+ T cells sorted from blood, taken in a trial of the OX40 agonist ivuxolimab. These receptors came from an adult with an advanced solid tumor such as melanoma, head and neck, liver or kidney cancer. Both conserved end residues are part of each CDR3. The D gene is left open where the match is weak. Clone size is given for some rows only: seen once, a few or many times, or a class if the clone is expanded.

D: .
J: TRBJ1-4
size: .
V: TRBV18
DNA: TGTGCCAGCTCCTCACAGGGACAAATCGAAAAACTGTTTTTT
CDR3: CASSSQGQIEKLFF

D: .
J: TRBJ2-1
size: .
V: TRBV7-8
DNA: TGTGCCAGCAGCTTATCTCTAGCGAACAATGAGCAGTTCTTC
CDR3: CASSLSLANNEQFF

D: .
J: TRBJ1-2
size: .
V: TRBV10-3
DNA: TGTGCCATCAGTGATCGGGGCGCCGACTATGGCTACACCTTC
CDR3: CAISDRGADYGYTF

D: TRBD1
J: TRBJ2-1
size: .
V: TRBV15
DNA: TGTGCCACCAGCAGGCCTCCGGGACAGGGGGCGGCTAGCGGACTTTGGGATGAGCAGTTCTTC
CDR3: CATSRPPGQGAASGLWDEQFF

D: TRBD2
J: TRBJ2-2
size: .
V: TRBV7-2
DNA: TGTGCCAGCAGCCCGGGACTAGCGGGAGTAATAACCGGGGAGCTGTTTTTT
CDR3: CASSPGLAGVITGELFF

D: .
J: TRBJ2-3
size: .
V: TRBV5-4
DNA: TGTGCCAGCAGCCCGCCGAGCGGAGACAAGTATACGCAGTATTTT
CDR3: CASSPPSGDKYTQYF

D: .
J: TRBJ2-7
size: .
V: TRBV20-1
DNA: TGCAGTGCTAGTTTTTACAGCGAGCAGTACTTC
CDR3: CSASFYSEQYF

D: TRBD1
J: TRBJ2-1
size: .
V: TRBV7-2
DNA: TGTGCCAGCAGCTTAAGTAACCCGGGACAGCCTTACAATGAGCAGTTCTTC
CDR3: CASSLSNPGQPYNEQFF

D: .
J: TRBJ2-7
size: few
V: TRBV10-3
DNA: TGTGCCATCACCCAGTCGTCCTACGAGCAGTACTTC
CDR3: CAITQSSYEQYF

D: TRBD2
J: TRBJ2-1
size: .
V: TRBV5-1
DNA: TGCGCCAGCAGCTTGGCGTCCACTAGCGGGAGTTATAACAATGAGCAGTTCTTC
CDR3: CASSLASTSGSYNNEQFF

D: .
J: TRBJ1-5
size: .
V: TRBV6-1
DNA: TGTGCCAGCAGTGAATACCCGCAGAGCAATCAGCCCCAGCATTTT
CDR3: CASSEYPQSNQPQHF

D: .
J: TRBJ2-5
size: .
V: TRBV19
DNA: TGTGCCAGTACCCCTAGTCACGGTAAAGAGACCCAGTACTTC
CDR3: CASTPSHGKETQYF

D: .
J: TRBJ1-5
size: .
V: TRBV9
DNA: TGTGCCAGCAGCTCCGGGGAGCACAATCAGCCCCAGCATTTT
CDR3: CASSSGEHNQPQHF

D: .
J: TRBJ2-7
size: .
V: TRBV7-2
DNA: TGTGCCAGCAGCTTAGCCCCAGGCCGCTACGAGCAGTACTTC
CDR3: CASSLAPGRYEQYF

D: TRBD1
J: TRBJ2-3
size: .
V: TRBV7-9
DNA: TGTGCCAGCAGCTTAGAGGGGGCCTACACAGATACGCAGTATTTT
CDR3: CASSLEGAYTDTQYF

D: TRBD2
J: TRBJ2-1
size: .
V: TRBV28
DNA: TGTGCCAGCAGTTTACTTGCGGGGGGGATGGGGAATGAGCAGTTCTTC
CDR3: CASSLLAGGMGNEQFF

D: .
J: TRBJ1-1
size: .
V: TRBV5-5
DNA: TGTGCCAGCAGCATGACAGCATTGAACACTGAAGCTTTCTTT
CDR3: CASSMTALNTEAFF

D: .
J: TRBJ1-1
size: .
V: TRBV6-5
DNA: TGTGCCAGCAGTTACTCGGCGGGGCGCGGGACTGAAGCTTTCTTT
CDR3: CASSYSAGRGTEAFF

D: .
J: TRBJ2-7
size: .
V: TRBV7-2
DNA: TGTGCCAGCAGCTTGATGCGGATTAGCTCCTACGAGCAGTACTTC
CDR3: CASSLMRISSYEQYF

D: .
J: TRBJ1-6
size: .
V: TRBV6-1
DNA: TGTGCCAGCAGTAACCGGGACCCTGCGCCCCTCCACTTT
CDR3: CASSNRDPAPLHF

D: TRBD1
J: TRBJ2-5
size: .
V: TRBV11-3
DNA: TGTGCCAGCAGCTTAGCCGGACAGGGAGAGACCCAGTACTTC
CDR3: CASSLAGQGETQYF

D: .
J: TRBJ1-2
size: .
V: TRBV19
DNA: TGTGCCAGTAGACTCAGCTATGGCTACACCTTC
CDR3: CASRLSYGYTF

D: .
J: TRBJ2-2
size: few
V: TRBV5-1
DNA: TGCGCCAGCAGCTTGGATGTACCCGGCACCGGGGAGCTGTTTTTT
CDR3: CASSLDVPGTGELFF

D: .
J: TRBJ2-1
size: .
V: TRBV10-3
DNA: TGTGCCATCAGCCCCGGGACGAGTTCCTACAATGAGCAGTTCTTC
CDR3: CAISPGTSSYNEQFF

D: .
J: TRBJ2-7
size: .
V: TRBV7-2
DNA: TGTGCCAGCAGTCCGGAGAGGGGTCTATACTACGAGCAGTACTTC
CDR3: CASSPERGLYYEQYF

D: TRBD1
J: TRBJ1-4
size: .
V: TRBV10-3
DNA: TGTGCCATCAGTGAGTCCGACAGGGGGGGGAGAGAAAAACTGTTTTTT
CDR3: CAISESDRGGREKLFF

D: .
J: TRBJ1-5
size: .
V: TRBV27
DNA: TGTGCCAGCAGTTCGGCGTATAGCAATCAGCCCCAGCATTTT
CDR3: CASSSAYSNQPQHF

D: .
J: TRBJ2-2
size: .
V: TRBV11-3
DNA: TGTGCCAGCAGCCTTAGAGGGGAGCTGTTTTTT
CDR3: CASSLRGELFF

D: .
J: TRBJ2-7
size: .
V: TRBV18
DNA: TGTGCCAGCTCACCACAGGGCTTGAAGGGCGAGCAGTACTTC
CDR3: CASSPQGLKGEQYF

D: TRBD2
J: TRBJ2-2
size: .
V: TRBV28
DNA: TGTGCCAGCTCGGGAGGCACGAACACCGGGGAGCTGTTTTTT
CDR3: CASSGGTNTGELFF

D: .
J: TRBJ2-5
size: .
V: TRBV9
DNA: TGTGCCAGCAGTCAATCGGGCCGGGAGACCCAGTACTTC
CDR3: CASSQSGRETQYF

D: TRBD1
J: TRBJ1-5
size: .
V: TRBV5-1
DNA: TGCGCCAGCAGCTTGGATGGCAGGGGGAGCAATCAGCCCCAGCATTTT
CDR3: CASSLDGRGSNQPQHF

D: TRBD2
J: TRBJ2-1
size: once
V: TRBV6-1
DNA: TGTGCCAGCAACATAGCGGGGGGATCCAATGAGCAGTTCTTC
CDR3: CASNIAGGSNEQFF

D: TRBD1
J: TRBJ1-5
size: .
V: TRBV28
DNA: TGTGCCAGCAGTTTCCCCGGACAGGGGACTGTTAGCAATCAGCCCCAGCATTTT
CDR3: CASSFPGQGTVSNQPQHF

D: .
J: TRBJ2-7
size: .
V: TRBV6-1
DNA: TGTGCCAGCAGTGAACTTCCCCAATACGAGCAGTACTTC
CDR3: CASSELPQYEQYF

D: .
J: TRBJ2-3
size: once
V: TRBV5-1
DNA: TGCGCCAGCAGCGGAGAGTCTGGTACGCAGTATTTT
CDR3: CASSGESGTQYF

D: TRBD1
J: TRBJ2-7
size: .
V: TRBV28
DNA: TGTGCCAGCAATCCGGGACAGGGGGGCTACGAGCAGTACTTC
CDR3: CASNPGQGGYEQYF

D: .
J: TRBJ1-3
size: .
V: TRBV7-9
DNA: TGTGCCAGCAGCTTATCAGTCGTCTCTGGAAACACCATATATTTT
CDR3: CASSLSVVSGNTIYF

D: .
J: TRBJ2-3
size: few
V: TRBV5-1
DNA: TGCGCCAGCAGCTTGGGAGGCGGGATGGCAGATACGCAGTATTTT
CDR3: CASSLGGGMADTQYF

D: .
J: TRBJ1-2
size: few
V: TRBV20-1
DNA: TGCAGTGCTAGCAGGGACTATGGCTACACCTTC
CDR3: CSASRDYGYTF